In this sample, the clone carrying this T cell receptor (beta chain) turned up many times. A much more abundant neighbour one base away suggests this may be a read error. This entry comes from a study of Graves' ophthalmopathy and Graves' hyperthyroidism. For repertoire sequencing, the TCR beta CDR3 regions were amplified from RNA transcripts. First-round RT-PCR relied on HTBI primers, and a second-round multiplex PCR came next. Via MiXCR, TCRdb re-called the multiplex PCR reads, giving one row per CDR3 protein. The table includes over 500,000 distinct CDR3 sequences, about 20% detected once. Trimming removed 2 bases at V and 4 bases at J, with 5 bases between. This CDR3 comprises 12 residues. Germline V lookup: CDR1 SNHLY, CDR2 FYNNEI.

The receptor comes from a woman under 30 with stable Graves' hyperthyroidism. Some clones in this sample may be carry-over from other donors' samples. The sequenced sample was peripheral blood. The chain combines TRBV2 with TRBJ1-2; D call uncertain. The CDR3 spells CASSELAYGYTF. The CDR3 region has the DNA TGTGCCAGCAGTGAACTAGCCTATGGCTACACCTTC.